This entry is about one TCR beta chain. The entry originates in a study of blood T cell repertoires in COVID-19. Across the study: T cells, B-cell-depleted T cells, or PBMCs provided the cDNA or gDNA that served as material.

Some clones are missing from TCRdb's copy, which holds only in-frame ones; the method was immunoSEQ multiplex PCR. The data show 220,000 or so clones, almost 90% seen once. Germline CDR1 and CDR2: SGHRS and YFSETQ. With 0 bases clipped from V and 1 base from J, the junction kept 3 bases outside the gene matches. The CDR3 has 15 residues. Adults between about 18 and 89 years of age took part from 20 to 25 US areas. Which cohort a participant joined came from the clinical history participants gave. Participants in the exposed group had met a COVID-19 case in the 2 weeks before joining the study. The chain recombines TRBV5-1 with TRBJ1-1, with 7 nucleotides matching TRBD1. Sequencing was carried out using PBMCs or T cells enriched from blood (not recorded which). This sequence was found in a man under 40 who had been exposed to COVID-19. This CDR3 is CASSLGDRENTEAFF. The CDR3 DNA follows: TGCGCCAGCAGCTTGGGGGACAGAGAGAACACTGAAGCTTTCTTT.